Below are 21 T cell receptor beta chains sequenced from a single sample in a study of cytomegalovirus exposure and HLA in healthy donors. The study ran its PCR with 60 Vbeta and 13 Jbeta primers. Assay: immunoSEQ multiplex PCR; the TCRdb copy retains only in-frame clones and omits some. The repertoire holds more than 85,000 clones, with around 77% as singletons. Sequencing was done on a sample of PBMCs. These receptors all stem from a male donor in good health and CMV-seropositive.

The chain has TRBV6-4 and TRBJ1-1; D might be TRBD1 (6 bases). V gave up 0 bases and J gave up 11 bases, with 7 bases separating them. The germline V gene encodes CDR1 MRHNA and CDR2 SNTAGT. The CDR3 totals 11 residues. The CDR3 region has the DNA TGTGCCAGCAGTGACTCGAGGGGGGCTTTCTTT. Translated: CASSDSRGAFF.

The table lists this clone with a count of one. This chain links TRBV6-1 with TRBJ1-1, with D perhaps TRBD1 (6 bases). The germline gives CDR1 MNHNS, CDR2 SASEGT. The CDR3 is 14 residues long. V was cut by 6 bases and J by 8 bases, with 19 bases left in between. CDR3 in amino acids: CASRTMVGATEAFF. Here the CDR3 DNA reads TGTGCCAGCAGAACGATGGTGGGGGCGACCGAAGCTTTCTTT.

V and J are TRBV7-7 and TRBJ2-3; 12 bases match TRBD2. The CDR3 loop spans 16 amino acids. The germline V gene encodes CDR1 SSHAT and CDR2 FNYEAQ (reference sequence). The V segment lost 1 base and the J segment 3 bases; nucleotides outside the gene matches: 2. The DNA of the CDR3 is TGTGCCAGCAGCTTAGGACTAGCGGGAGCGACAGATACGCAGTATTTT. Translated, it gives CASSLGLAGATDTQYF.

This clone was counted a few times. The CDR3: CASSLRGSGPKETQYF. Written as DNA, the CDR3 is TGCGCCAGCAGCCTACGTGGTAGCGGGCCTAAAGAGACCCAGTACTTC. The genes are TRBV5-1 and TRBJ2-5, with 7 positions matching TRBD2. The V gene end was trimmed by 4 bases and the J gene end by 3 bases; junction bases not matched to a gene: 12. The CDR3 loop spans 16 amino acids. CDR1 SGHRS and CDR2 YFSETQ come from the germline V gene.

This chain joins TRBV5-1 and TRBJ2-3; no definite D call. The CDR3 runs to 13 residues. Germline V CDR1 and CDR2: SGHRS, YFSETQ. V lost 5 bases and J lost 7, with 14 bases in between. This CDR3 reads CASRIQTRNTQYF. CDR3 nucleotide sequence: TGCGCCAGCAGAATACAGACCCGGAATACGCAGTATTTT.

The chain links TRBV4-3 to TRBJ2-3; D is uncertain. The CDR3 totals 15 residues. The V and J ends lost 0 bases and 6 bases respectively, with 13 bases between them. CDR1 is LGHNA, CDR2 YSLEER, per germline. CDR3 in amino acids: CASSQDSRWADTQYF. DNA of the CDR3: TGCGCCAGCAGCCAAGATAGTCGGTGGGCGGATACGCAGTATTTT.

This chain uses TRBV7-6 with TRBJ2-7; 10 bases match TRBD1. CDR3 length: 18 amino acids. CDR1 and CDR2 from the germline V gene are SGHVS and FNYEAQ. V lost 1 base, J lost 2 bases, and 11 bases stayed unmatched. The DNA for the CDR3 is TGTGCCAGCAGCTTAGGGGCCCCGGGACAGGGGTCTGCCTACGAGCAGTACTTC. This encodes CASSLGAPGQGSAYEQYF.

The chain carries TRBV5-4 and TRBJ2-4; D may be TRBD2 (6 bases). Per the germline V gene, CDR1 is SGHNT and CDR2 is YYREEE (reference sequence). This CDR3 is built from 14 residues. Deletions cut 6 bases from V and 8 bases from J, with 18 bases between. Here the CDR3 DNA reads TGTGCCAGCACCATGGGGGGATCCGGGGACATTCAGTACTTC. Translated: CASTMGGSGDIQYF. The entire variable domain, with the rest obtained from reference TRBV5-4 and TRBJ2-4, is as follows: ETGVTQSPTHLIKTRGQQVTLRCSSQSGHNTVSWYQQALGQGPQFIFQYYREEENGRGNFPPRFSGLQFPNYSSELNVNALELDDSALYLCASTMGGSGDIQYFGAGTRLSVL.

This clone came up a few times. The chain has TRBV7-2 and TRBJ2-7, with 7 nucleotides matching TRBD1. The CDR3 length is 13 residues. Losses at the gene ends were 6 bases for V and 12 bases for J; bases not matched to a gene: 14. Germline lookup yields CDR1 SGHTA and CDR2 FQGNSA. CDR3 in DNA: TGTGCCAGCAGTCGTACCAACAGACAGGGACCGTACTTC. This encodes CASSRTNRQGPYF. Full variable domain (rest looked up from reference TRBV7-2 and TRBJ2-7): GAGVSQSPSNKVTEKGKDVELRCDPISGHTALYWYRQSLGQGLEFLIYFQGNSAPDKSGLPSDRFSAERTGGSVSTLTIQRTQQEDSAVYLCASSRTNRQGPYFGPGTRLTVT.

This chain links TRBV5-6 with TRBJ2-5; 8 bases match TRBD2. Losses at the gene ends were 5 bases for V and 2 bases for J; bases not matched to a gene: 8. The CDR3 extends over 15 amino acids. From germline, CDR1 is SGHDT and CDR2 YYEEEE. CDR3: CASRDFGGVQETQYF. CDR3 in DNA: TGTGCCAGCAGGGATTTCGGGGGGGTACAAGAGACCCAGTACTTC.

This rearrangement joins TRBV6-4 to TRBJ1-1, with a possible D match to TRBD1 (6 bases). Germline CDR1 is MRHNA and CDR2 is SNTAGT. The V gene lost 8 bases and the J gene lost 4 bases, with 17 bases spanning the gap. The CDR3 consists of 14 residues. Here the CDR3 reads CASGRGARSTEAFF. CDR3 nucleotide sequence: TGTGCCAGCGGTCGGGGGGCTCGGAGCACTGAAGCTTTCTTT.

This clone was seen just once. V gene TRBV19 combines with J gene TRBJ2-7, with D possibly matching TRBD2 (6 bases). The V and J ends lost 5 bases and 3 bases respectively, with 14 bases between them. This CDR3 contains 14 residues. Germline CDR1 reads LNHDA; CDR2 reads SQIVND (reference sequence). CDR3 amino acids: CASSSRTGDYEQYF. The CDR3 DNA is TGTGCCAGTAGTTCTAGGACGGGGGACTACGAGCAGTACTTC.

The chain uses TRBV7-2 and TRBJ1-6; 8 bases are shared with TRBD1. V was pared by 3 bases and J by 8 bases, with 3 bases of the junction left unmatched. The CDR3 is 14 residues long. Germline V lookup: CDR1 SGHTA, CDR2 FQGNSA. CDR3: CASSFSDRDSPLHF. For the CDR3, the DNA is TGTGCCAGCAGCTTTTCGGACAGGGATTCACCCCTCCACTTT.

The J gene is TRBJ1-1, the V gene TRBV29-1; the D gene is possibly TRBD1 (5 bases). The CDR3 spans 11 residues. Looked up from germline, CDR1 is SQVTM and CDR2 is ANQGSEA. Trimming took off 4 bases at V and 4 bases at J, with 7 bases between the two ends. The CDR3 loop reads CSVGRVTEAFF. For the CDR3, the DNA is TGCAGCGTTGGCAGGGTCACTGAAGCTTTCTTT.

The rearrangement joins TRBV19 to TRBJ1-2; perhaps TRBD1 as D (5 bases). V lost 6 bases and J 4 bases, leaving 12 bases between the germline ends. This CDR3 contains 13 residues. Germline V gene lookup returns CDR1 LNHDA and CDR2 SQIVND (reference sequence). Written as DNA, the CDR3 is TGTGCCAGTAGAAGGGAGGGGACCTATGGCTACACCTTC. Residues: CASRREGTYGYTF.

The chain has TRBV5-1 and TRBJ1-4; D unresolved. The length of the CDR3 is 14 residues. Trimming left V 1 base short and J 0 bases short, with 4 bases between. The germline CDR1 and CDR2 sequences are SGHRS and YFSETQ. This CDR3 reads CASSLTATNEKLFF. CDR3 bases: TGCGCCAGCAGCTTGACGGCAACTAATGAAAAACTGTTTTTT.

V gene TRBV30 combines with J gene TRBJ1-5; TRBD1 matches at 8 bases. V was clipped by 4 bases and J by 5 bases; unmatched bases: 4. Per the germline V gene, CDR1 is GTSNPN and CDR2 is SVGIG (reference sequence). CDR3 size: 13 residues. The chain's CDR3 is CAWTTGGDQPQHF. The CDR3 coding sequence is TGTGCCTGGACCACAGGGGGTGATCAGCCCCAGCATTTT. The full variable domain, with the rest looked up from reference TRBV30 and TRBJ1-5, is SQTIHQWPATLVQPVGSPLSLECTVEGTSNPNLYWYRQAAGRGLQLLFYSVGIGQISSEVPQNLSASRPQDRQFILSSKKLLLSDSGFYLCAWTTGGDQPQHFGDGTRLSIL.

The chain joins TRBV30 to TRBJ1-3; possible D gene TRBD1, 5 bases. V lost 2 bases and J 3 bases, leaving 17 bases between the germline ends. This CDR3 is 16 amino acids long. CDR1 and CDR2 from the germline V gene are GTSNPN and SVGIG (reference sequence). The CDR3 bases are TGTGCCTGGAGTCTCAGGGTTTACTACGGTGGAAACACCATATATTTT. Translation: CAWSLRVYYGGNTIYF.

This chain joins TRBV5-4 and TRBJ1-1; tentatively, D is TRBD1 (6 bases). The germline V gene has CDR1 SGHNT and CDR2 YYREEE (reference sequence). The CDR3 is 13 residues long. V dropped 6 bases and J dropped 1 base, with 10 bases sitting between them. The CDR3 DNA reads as TGTGCCAGCACCATGACAGGGAACACTGAAGCTTTCTTT. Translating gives CASTMTGNTEAFF.

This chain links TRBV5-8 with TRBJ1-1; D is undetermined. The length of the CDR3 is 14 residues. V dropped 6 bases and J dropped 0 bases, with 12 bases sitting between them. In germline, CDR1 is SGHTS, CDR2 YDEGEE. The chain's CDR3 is CASTLSGMNTEAFF. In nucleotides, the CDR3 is TGTGCCAGCACACTTAGCGGAATGAACACTGAAGCTTTCTTT.

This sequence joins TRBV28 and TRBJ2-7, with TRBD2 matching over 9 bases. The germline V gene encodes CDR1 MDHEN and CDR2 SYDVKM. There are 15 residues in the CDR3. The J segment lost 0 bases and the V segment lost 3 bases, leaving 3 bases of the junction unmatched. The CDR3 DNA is TGTGCCAGCAGTTTCCTAGCGGGATACTCCTACGAGCAGTACTTC. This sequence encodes CASSFLAGYSYEQYF.